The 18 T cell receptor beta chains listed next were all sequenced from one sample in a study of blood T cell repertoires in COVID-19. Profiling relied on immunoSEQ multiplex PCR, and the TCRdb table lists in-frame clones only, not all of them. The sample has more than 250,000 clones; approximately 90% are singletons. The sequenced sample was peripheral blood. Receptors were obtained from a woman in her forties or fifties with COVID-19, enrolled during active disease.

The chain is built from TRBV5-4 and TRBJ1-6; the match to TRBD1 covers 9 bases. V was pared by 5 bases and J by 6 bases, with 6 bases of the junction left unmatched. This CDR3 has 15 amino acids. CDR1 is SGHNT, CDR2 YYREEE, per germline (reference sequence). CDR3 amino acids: CASSRDRGFNSPLHF. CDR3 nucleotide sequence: TGTGCCAGCAGTCGTGACAGGGGGTTTAATTCACCCCTCCACTTT.

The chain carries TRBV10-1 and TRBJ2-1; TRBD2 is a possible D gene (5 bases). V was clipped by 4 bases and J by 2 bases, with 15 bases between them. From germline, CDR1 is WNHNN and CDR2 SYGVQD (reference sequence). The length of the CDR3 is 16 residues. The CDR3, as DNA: TGCGCCAGCAGTGGGACTCGGGCCGGAACCTACAATGAGCAGTTCTTC. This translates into CASSGTRAGTYNEQFF.

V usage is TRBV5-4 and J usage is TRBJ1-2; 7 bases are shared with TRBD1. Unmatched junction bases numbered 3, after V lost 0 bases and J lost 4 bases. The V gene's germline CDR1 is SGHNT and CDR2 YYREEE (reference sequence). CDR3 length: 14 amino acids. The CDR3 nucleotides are TGTGCCAGCAGCTTGGACAGGGGCCCCTATGGCTACACCTTC. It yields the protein CASSLDRGPYGYTF.

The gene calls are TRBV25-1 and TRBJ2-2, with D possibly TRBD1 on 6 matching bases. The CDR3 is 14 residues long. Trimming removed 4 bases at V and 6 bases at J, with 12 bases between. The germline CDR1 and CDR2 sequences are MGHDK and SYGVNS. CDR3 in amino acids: CASSGQEVAGELFF. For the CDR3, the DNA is TGTGCCAGCAGTGGACAGGAAGTAGCCGGGGAGCTGTTTTTT.

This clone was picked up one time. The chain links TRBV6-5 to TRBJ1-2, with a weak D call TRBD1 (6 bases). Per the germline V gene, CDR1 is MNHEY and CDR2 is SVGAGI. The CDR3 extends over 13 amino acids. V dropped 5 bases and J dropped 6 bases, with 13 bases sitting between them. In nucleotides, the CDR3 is TGTGCCAGCAGTCCTCTCGGACAGAATGGCTACACCTTC. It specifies CASSPLGQNGYTF.

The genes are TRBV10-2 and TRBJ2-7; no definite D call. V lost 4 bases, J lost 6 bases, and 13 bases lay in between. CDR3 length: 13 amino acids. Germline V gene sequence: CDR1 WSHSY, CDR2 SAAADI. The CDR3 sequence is CASSVQAGTEQYF. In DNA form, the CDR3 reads TGCGCCAGCAGTGTTCAGGCAGGAACCGAGCAGTACTTC.

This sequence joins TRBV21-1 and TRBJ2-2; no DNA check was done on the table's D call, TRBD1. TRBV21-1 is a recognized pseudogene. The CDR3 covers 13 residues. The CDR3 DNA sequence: TGTGCCAGCAACCTTACACGCACCGGGGAGCTGTTTTTT. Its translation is CASNLTRTGELFF.

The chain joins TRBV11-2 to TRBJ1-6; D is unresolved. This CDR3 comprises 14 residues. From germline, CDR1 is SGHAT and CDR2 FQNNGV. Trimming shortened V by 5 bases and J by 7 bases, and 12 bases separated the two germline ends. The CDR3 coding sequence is TGTGCCAGCAGCCAACTTGCGAGGAATTCACCCCTCCACTTT. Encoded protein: CASSQLARNSPLHF.

CDR3 DNA sequence: TGCGCCAGCAGCTTGGGACAGGGGGCCCACGAGCAGTACTTC. Its protein product is CASSLGQGAHEQYF. V and J are TRBV5-1 and TRBJ2-7; 10 bases map to TRBD1. The CDR3 contains 14 residues. The germline V gene encodes CDR1 SGHRS and CDR2 YFSETQ. The V segment lost 0 bases and the J segment 5 bases; nucleotides outside the gene matches: 2.

As DNA, the CDR3 is TGTGCCAGCAGTTACTCGGGACAGGGCTCTGGAAACACCATATATTTT. It translates to CASSYSGQGSGNTIYF. The chain recombines TRBV6-6 with TRBJ1-3; 9 positions agree with TRBD1. V dropped 0 bases and J dropped 0; count of bases not matched to a gene: 0. CDR3 length: 16 amino acids. CDR1 is MNHNY and CDR2 is SVGAGI in the germline V gene (reference sequence).

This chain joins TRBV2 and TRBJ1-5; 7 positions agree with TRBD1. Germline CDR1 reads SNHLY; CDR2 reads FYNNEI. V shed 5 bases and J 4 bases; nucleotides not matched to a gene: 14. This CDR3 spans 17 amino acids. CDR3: CASSQGGWTGRNQPQHF. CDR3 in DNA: TGTGCCAGCAGTCAGGGGGGTTGGACAGGTAGGAATCAGCCCCAGCATTTT.

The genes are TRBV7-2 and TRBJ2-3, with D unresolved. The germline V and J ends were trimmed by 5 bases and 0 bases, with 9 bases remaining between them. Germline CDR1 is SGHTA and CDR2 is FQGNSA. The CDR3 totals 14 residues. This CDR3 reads CASSPLPSTDTQYF. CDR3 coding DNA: TGTGCCAGCAGCCCTCTACCCAGCACAGATACGCAGTATTTT. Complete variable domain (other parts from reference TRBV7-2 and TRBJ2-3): GAGVSQSPSNKVTEKGKDVELRCDPISGHTALYWYRQSLGQGLEFLIYFQGNSAPDKSGLPSDRFSAERTGGSVSTLTIQRTQQEDSAVYLCASSPLPSTDTQYFGPGTRLTVL.

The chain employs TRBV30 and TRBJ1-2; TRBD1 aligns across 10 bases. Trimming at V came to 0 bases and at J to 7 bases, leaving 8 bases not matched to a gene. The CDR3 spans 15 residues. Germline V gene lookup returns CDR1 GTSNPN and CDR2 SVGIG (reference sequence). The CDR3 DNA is TGTGCCTGGAGTGTACGGGACAGGGGAGTGGCTGGCTACACCTTC. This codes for CAWSVRDRGVAGYTF.

DNA for the CDR3: TGTGCCAGCAGGCCCCTCGGGACAGGCGATCAGCCCCAGCATTTT. Residues: CASRPLGTGDQPQHF. V and J are TRBV2 and TRBJ1-5; 8 bases are shared with TRBD1. V lost 6 bases to trimming and J lost 5 bases; unmatched junction nucleotides: 9. The germline gives CDR1 SNHLY, CDR2 FYNNEI. The CDR3 is 15 residues long.

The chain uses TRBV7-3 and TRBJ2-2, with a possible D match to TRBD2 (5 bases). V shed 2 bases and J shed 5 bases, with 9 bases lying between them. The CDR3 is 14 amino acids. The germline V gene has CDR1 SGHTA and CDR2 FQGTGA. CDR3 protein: CASSLEGRTGELFF. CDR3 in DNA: TGTGCCAGCAGCTTAGAGGGCAGGACCGGGGAGCTGTTTTTT.

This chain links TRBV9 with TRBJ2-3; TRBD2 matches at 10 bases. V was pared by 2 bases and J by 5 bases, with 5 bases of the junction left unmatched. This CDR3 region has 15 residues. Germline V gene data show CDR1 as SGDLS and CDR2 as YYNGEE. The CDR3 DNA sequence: TGTGCCAGCAGCGTTTTGGCTAGCGGGGGAGATACGCAGTATTTT. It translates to CASSVLASGGDTQYF. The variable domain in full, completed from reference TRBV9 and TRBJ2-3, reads DSGVTQTPKHLITATGQRVTLRCSPRSGDLSVYWYQQSLDQGLQFLIQYYNGEERAKGNILERFSAQQFPDLHSELNLSSLELGDSALYFCASSVLASGGDTQYFGPGTRLTVL.

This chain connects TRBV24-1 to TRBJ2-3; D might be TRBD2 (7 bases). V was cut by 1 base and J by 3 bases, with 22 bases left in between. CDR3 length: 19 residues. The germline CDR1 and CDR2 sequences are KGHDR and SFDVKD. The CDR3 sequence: CATSDFSSPSGGGTDTQYF. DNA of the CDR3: TGTGCCACCAGTGATTTTTCGTCGCCTAGCGGAGGGGGTACAGATACGCAGTATTTT.

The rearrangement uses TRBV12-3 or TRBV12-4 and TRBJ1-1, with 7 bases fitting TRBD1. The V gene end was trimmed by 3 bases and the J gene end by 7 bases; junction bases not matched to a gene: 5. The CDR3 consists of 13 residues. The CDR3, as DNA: TGTGCCAGCAGTTTTACAGGGGAAGGTGAAGCTTTCTTT. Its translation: CASSFTGEGEAFF.